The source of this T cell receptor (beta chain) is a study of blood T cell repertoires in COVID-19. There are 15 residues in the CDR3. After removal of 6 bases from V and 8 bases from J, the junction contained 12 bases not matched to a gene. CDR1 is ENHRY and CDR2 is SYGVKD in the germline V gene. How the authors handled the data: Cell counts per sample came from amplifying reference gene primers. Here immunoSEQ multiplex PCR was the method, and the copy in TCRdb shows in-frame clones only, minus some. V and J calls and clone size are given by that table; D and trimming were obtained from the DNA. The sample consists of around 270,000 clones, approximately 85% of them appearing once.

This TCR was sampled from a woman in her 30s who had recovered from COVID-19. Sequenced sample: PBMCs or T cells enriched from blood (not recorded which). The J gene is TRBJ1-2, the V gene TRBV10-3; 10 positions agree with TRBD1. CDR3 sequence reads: CAISGDRGDYGGYTF. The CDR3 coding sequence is TGTGCCATCAGCGGGGACAGGGGCGACTATGGCGGCTACACCTTC.